This T cell receptor (beta chain) is from a study of shared clonotypes between healthy human individuals. Methods used by the authors: Junction-only immunoSEQ sequences carried no quality scores, so filtering differed. The repertoire was sequenced with immunoSEQ multiplex PCR; TCRdb's copy has only in-frame clones and lacks some. The V and J calls and the clone size are those of that table, but D and trimming were determined from the DNA. The sample contains around 2.1 million clones, roughly 91% of which appear only once. CDR3 length: 12 residues. V was cut by 1 base and J by 10 bases, with 10 bases left in between. Germline CDR1 MGHRA, CDR2 YSYEKL. CD45RO-negative cells were positively selected for CCR7, leaving out terminally differentiated effector memory CD45RA+ cells. Adult Caucasians living in Nashville, Tennessee made up all of the donors.

The specimen was naive CD8+ T cells from PBMCs. This chain uses TRBV4-1 with TRBJ1-1; D call uncertain. This TCR derives from a man between 18 and 29 years old in good health. Some clones in this sample may be carry-over from other donors' samples. The CDR3 DNA is TGCGCCAGCAGCCAAGGAAGTAGTGGAGCTTTCTTT. Translating gives CASSQGSSGAFF.